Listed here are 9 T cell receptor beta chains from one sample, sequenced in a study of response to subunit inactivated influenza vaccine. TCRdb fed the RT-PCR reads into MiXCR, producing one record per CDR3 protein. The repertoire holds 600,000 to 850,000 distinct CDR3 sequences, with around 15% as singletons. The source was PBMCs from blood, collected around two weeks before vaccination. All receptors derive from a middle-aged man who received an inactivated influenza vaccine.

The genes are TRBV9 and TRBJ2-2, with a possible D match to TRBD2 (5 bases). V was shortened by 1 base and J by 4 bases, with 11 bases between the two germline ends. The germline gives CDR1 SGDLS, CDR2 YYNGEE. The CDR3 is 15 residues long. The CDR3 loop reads CASSVRGAITGELFF. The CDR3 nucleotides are TGTGCCAGCAGCGTACGGGGAGCGATCACCGGGGAGCTGTTTTTT.

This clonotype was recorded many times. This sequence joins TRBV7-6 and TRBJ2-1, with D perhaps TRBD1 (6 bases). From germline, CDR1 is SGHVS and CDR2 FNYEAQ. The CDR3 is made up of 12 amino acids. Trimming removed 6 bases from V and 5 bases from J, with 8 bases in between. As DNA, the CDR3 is TGTGCCAGCAGTTGGGGGCACAATGAGCAGTTCTTC. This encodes CASSWGHNEQFF.

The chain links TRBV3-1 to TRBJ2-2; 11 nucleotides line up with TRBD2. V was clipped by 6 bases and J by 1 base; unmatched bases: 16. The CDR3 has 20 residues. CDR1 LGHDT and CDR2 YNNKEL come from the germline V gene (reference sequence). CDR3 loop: CASSHSPGTSGGLNTGELFF. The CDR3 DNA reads TGTGCCAGCAGTCATTCCCCCGGGACTAGCGGCGGACTGAACACCGGGGAGCTGTTTTTT. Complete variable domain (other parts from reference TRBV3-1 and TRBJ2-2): DTAVSQTPKYLVTQMGNDKSIKCEQNLGHDTMYWYKQDSKKFLKIMFSYNNKELIINETVPNRFSPKSPDKAHLNLHINSLELGDSAVYFCASSHSPGTSGGLNTGELFFGEGSRLTVL.

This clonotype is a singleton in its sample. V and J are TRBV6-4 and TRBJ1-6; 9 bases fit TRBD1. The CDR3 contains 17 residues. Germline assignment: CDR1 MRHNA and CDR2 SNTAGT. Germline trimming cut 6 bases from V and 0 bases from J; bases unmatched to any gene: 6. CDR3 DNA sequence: TGTGCCAGCAGGACAGGGACAGGGAGCTCCTATAATTCACCCCTCCACTTT. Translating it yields CASRTGTGSSYNSPLHF.

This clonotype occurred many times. The CDR3 DNA sequence: TGCAGTGCTAGCCAGGGGGCAGGGGATACGCAGTATTTT. This sequence encodes CSASQGAGDTQYF. The gene calls are TRBV20-1 and TRBJ2-3; 8 bases line up with TRBD1. CDR1 DFQATT and CDR2 SNEGSKA come from the germline V gene (reference sequence). With V trimmed by 3 bases and J by 6 bases, 5 bases remained unmatched. This CDR3 has 13 amino acids.

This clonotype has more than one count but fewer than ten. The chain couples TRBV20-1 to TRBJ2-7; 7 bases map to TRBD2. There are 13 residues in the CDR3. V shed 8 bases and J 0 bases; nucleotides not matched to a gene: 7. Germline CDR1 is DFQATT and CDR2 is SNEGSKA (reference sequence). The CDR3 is CSFGAGSSYEQYF. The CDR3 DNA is TGCAGTTTCGGAGCGGGGAGCTCCTACGAGCAGTACTTC.

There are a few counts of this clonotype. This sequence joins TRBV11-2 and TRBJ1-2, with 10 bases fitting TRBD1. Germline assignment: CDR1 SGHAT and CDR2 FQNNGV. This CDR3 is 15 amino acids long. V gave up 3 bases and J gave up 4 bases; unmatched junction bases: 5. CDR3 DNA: TGTGCCAGCAGCTTGGGACAGGGGAGGGGCTATGGCTACACCTTC. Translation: CASSLGQGRGYGYTF. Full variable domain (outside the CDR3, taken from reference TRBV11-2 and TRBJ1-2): EAGVAQSPRYKIIEKRQSVAFWCNPISGHATLYWYQQILGQGPKLLIQFQNNGVVDDSQLPKDRFSAERLKGVDSTLKIQPAKLEDSAVYLCASSLGQGRGYGYTFGSGTRLTVV.

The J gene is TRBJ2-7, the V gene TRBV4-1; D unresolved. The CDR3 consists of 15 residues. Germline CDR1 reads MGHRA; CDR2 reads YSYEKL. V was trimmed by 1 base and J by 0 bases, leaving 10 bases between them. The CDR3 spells CASSQGMTHSYEQYF. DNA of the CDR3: TGCGCCAGCAGCCAAGGGATGACACACTCCTACGAGCAGTACTTC.

DNA of the CDR3: TGCAGTGCTAAGCTAGCGGGGAGCACAGATACGCAGTATTTT. It is translated as CSAKLAGSTDTQYF. The rearrangement joins TRBV20-1 to TRBJ2-3; 9 positions match TRBD2. Germline-derived CDR1 and CDR2 are DFQATT and SNEGSKA (reference sequence). V gave up 4 bases and J gave up 0 bases; unmatched junction bases: 2. This CDR3 region has 14 residues.